This TCR beta chain was identified during a study of long-term antiretroviral therapy in people with HIV. Overall study findings and caveats: Narrower CDR3 length ranges marked HIV repertoires relative to controls.

Participants who had HIV were, without exception, treated in the United States. immunoSEQ v3.0 was run at survey level. Clones were read by immunoSEQ multiplex PCR, and TCRdb kept only the in-frame ones, dropping some. The data hold about 28,000 clones, with just under 80% observed a single time. Worth noting for this clone: No antigen is known for it.

Unmatched junction bases numbered 7, after V lost 0 bases and J lost 4 bases. The V gene's germline CDR1 is LGHNA and CDR2 YNFKEQ. The CDR3 has 17 residues. Sample: unsorted PBMCs, taken 1.5 years before starting antiretroviral therapy. V usage is TRBV4-2 and J usage is TRBJ2-3; 10 bases map to TRBD2. This receptor was taken from a man younger than 30 with HIV. This chain's CDR3 is CASSQDISSGSSDTQYF. The CDR3 DNA sequence: TGTGCCAGCAGCCAAGATATTTCTAGCGGGAGTTCAGATACGCAGTATTTT.